The T cell receptor beta chain under discussion was sequenced for a study of blood T cell repertoires in COVID-19. Whole-study context: Researchers got acute and convalescent COVID-19 samples from the United States, Italy and Spain. PBMCs, B-cell-depleted T cells, or T cells were the source of the cDNA or gDNA that made up the material.

As originally analysed: Amplified reference gene primers provided the basis for estimating nucleated cell counts. Here immunoSEQ multiplex PCR was the method, and the copy in TCRdb shows in-frame clones only, minus some. Clonal size and the V and J genes are those of that table, whereas D and trimming came from the DNA. The data contain approximately 280,000 clones, around 89% of them singletons. Trimming removed 6 bases from V and 1 base from J, with 13 bases in between. The CDR3 loop spans 15 amino acids. Germline values: CDR1 LNHDA, CDR2 SQIVND (reference sequence). Sequenced: peripheral blood. V usage is TRBV19 and J usage is TRBJ2-1, with D tentatively TRBD2 (5 bases). The receptor's source is a man aged 35 to 55 with acute or convalescent COVID-19. Here the CDR3 DNA reads TGTGCCAGTAGGGTAAGCGGTGGATCCTACAATGAGCAGTTCTTC. Translation: CASRVSGGSYNEQFF.